The clone carrying this TCR beta chain was recorded a few times. Per germline, CDR1 KGHDR and CDR2 SFDVKD. CDR3 length: 18 amino acids. Deletions cut 2 bases from V and 7 bases from J, with 25 bases between. The data belong to a study of blood T cell repertoires in COVID-19. Looking at the study overall: In each case, the material was cDNA or gDNA derived from T cells, B-cell-depleted T cells, or PBMCs.

Per the authors' pipeline: Estimation of nucleated cell counts was performed using reference gene primer amplification. Sequencing was performed with immunoSEQ multiplex PCR; in TCRdb, only in-frame clones are kept and a portion is missing. That table supplies the V and J calls and clone size; D and trimming were determined from the DNA. Altogether under 250,000 clones are present, roughly nine tenths being singletons, with the ten largest covering just over 0.7%. This chain links TRBV24-1 with TRBJ1-2; D gene ambiguous. The TCR originated in a man aged 40-49 years with acute or convalescent COVID-19. Sequencing was done on a sample of peripheral blood. CDR3 sequence: CATSDSHNPLGIRGGYTF. DNA for the CDR3: TGTGCCACCAGTGATTCGCATAACCCCCTCGGGATCCGCGGTGGCTACACCTTC.